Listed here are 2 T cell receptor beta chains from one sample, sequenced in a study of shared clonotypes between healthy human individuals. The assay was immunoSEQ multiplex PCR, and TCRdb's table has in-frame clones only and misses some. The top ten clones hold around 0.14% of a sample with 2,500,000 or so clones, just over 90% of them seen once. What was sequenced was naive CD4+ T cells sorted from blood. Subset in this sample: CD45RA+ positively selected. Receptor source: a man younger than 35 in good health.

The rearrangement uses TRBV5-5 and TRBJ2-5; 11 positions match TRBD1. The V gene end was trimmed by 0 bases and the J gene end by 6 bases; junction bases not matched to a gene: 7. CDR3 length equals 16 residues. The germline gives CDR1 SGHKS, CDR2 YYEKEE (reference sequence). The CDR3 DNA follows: TGTGCCAGCAGCTTGGTGGGGACAGGGGGTGGAAAGACCCAGTACTTC. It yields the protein CASSLVGTGGGKTQYF.

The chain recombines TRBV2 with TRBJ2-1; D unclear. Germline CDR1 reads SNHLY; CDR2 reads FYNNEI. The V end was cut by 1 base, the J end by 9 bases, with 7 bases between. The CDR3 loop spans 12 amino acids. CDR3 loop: CASSEVGIEQFF. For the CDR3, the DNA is TGTGCCAGCAGTGAAGTTGGGATTGAGCAGTTCTTC.